This T cell receptor beta chain was documented in a study of T cells in Graves' hyperthyroidism and ophthalmopathy. Study at large: Before treatment of any kind, peripheral blood was taken at initial diagnosis.

Exclusion of a patient resulted from uncontrolled infection, other autoimmune disease, pregnancy or lactation. Diagnostic assessment was based on clinical symptoms, serum thyroxine and TRAb, thyroid ultrasound and orbital computed tomography. Findings of the study overall: The model forecast ophthalmopathy, anticipating it by a median around 6.4 months before onset.

The CDR3 contains 13 residues. In germline, CDR1 is MNHNS, CDR2 SASEGT. V lost 0 bases and J lost 2, with 4 bases in between. Worth noting for this clonotype: The target antigen is unknown.

TCR beta CDR3 regions were amplified from RNA. With the HTBI primer set, the TCR CDR3 went through a first round of RT-PCR. MiXCR, applied by TCRdb to the multiplex PCR reads, yields one record per CDR3 protein. The profile shows under 550,000 distinct CDR3 sequences, 20% of them singletons. This chain uses TRBV6-1 with TRBJ1-2; no clear D. Material: blood. The TCR comes from a man aged 35 to 55 with Graves' ophthalmopathy. CDR3 coding DNA: TGTGCCAGCAGTGAAGCGGGCAACTATGGCTACACCTTC. Encoded protein: CASSEAGNYGYTF.